This T cell receptor (beta chain) is drawn from a study of blood T cell repertoires in COVID-19. Per the authors' pipeline: From reference gene primer amplification, estimates of nucleated cell counts were derived. TCRdb's copy holds only in-frame clones and misses some; the assay was immunoSEQ multiplex PCR. From that table come the V and J calls and clone size; the DNA was used to work out D and trimming. There are 200,000 to 250,000 clones in the sample; about 79% occur only once, and approximately 1.2% lies in the top ten. The CDR3 runs 16 residues. Germline V gives CDR1 LNHDA, CDR2 SQIVND (reference sequence). Trimming removed 10 bases from V and 1 base from J, with 23 bases in between. Everyone who took part was roughly 18 to 89 years old, and they came from about 23 US areas. Donors were grouped by their self-reported clinical history.

Sequencing used PBMCs or T cells enriched from blood (not recorded which). The chain is built from TRBV19 and TRBJ2-7, with D possibly matching TRBD1 (6 bases). This TCR derives from a woman aged 40-49 years with acute COVID-19. CDR3 in amino acids: CATKRTDLMPSYEQYF. The CDR3 bases are TGTGCCACAAAACGGACAGACCTTATGCCATCCTACGAGCAGTACTTC.